This TCR beta chain was found in a study of cytotoxic CD8 clonotypes in ibrutinib-treated CLL. Sequencing used immunoSEQ multiplex PCR; TCRdb keeps in-frame clones, though not all of them. The data show around 310,000 clones, 80% seen once. The input for sequencing was PBMCs, taken before ibrutinib treatment. This TCR was recovered from a human donor with chronic lymphocytic leukemia.

The chain's CDR3 is CASSFVPGQGGGYTF. The CDR3 region has the DNA TGCGCCAGCAGCTTTGTCCCGGGACAGGGAGGTGGCTACACCTTC. This sequence joins TRBV5-1 and TRBJ1-2; 9 positions agree with TRBD1. CDR3 size: 15 residues. The V and J ends lost 2 bases and 7 bases, in that order; junction bases with no gene match: 9. The germline V gene has CDR1 SGHRS and CDR2 YFSETQ.